This TCR beta chain was sequenced during a study of shared clonotypes between healthy human individuals. Study-level background: Researchers assigned three CD4 naive, three CD4 memory, two CD8 naive and one CD8 memory plate to each donor. Broader study findings: Among a handful of donors, approximately 5.4% of naive CD4 clonotypes were found in common.

Unmatched junction bases numbered 0, after V lost 2 bases and J lost 3 bases. The length of the CDR3 is 12 residues. Per the germline V gene, CDR1 is GTSNPN and CDR2 is SVGIG (reference sequence). A remark on this clone: What it binds is not known. Other nucleotide sequences in the sample specify the same CDR3.

Replicate PCRs for sorted subsets used 200 to 250 ng DNA; this equaled 25,000 to 35,000 T cell genomes. Profiled with immunoSEQ multiplex PCR; TCRdb holds only in-frame clones, not every one. Of approximately 2,300,000 clones in the sample, under 95% are singletons; the top ten hold 0.37%. Within Nashville, Tennessee resided all donors, each a Caucasian adult. V is TRBV30 and J is TRBJ2-7; 8 bases are a match to TRBD1. The source of this sequence is a man aged 18 to 29 in good health. Some clones in this sample may be carry-over from other donors' samples. Sample: naive CD4+ T cells from PBMCs. Subset: CD45RA+ positively selected. CDR3 bases: TGTGCCTGGAGTACAGGGGGCTACGAGCAGTACTTC. It is translated as CAWSTGGYEQYF. Full variable domain (outside the CDR3, taken from reference TRBV30 and TRBJ2-7): SQTIHQWPATLVQPVGSPLSLECTVEGTSNPNLYWYRQAAGRGLQLLFYSVGIGQISSEVPQNLSASRPQDRQFILSSKKLLLSDSGFYLCAWSTGGYEQYFGPGTRLTVT.